Listed here is a single T cell receptor (beta chain). Its specificity is not known. As defined, naive CD8 cells were CD45RO-negative and positively selected for CCR7, with terminally differentiated effector memory CD45RA+ cells excluded. The data belong to a study of shared clonotypes between healthy human individuals. CDR1 and CDR2 from the germline V gene are MNHEY and SMNVEV (reference sequence). The CDR3 is 18 residues long. Trimming took 1 base from V and 3 from J; bases not matched to a gene: 8. Study results and limitations: Non-shared clonotypes were found to have lower generation probabilities than the clonotypes that were shared by all four of the sorted-subset donors. Of the naive CD4 clonotypes, approximately 5% were shared across several donors. Owing to a small donor count, the genetic and exposure-history diversity represented was limited.

Some clones are missing from TCRdb's copy, which holds only in-frame ones; the method was immunoSEQ multiplex PCR. This sample has 1.5 million to 2.5 million clones, with about 95% found just once. The receptor's source is a man between 18 and 29 years old in good health. Sequenced: naive CD8+ T cells sorted from blood. The chain couples TRBV27 to TRBJ2-3, with 12 bases matching TRBD2. The CDR3 DNA reads as TGTGCCAGCAGTTTATTAGGGGCTAGCGGGAGGGGGACAGATACGCAGTATTTT. Translation gives CASSLLGASGRGTDTQYF.